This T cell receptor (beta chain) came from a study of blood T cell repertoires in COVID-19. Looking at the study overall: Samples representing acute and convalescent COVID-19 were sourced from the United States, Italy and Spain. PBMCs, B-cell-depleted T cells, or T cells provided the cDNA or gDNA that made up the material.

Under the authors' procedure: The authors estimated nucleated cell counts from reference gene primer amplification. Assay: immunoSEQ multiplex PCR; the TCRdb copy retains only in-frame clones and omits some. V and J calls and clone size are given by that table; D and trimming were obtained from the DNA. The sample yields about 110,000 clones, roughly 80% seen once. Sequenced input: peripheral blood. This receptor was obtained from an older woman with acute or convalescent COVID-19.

The CDR3 DNA reads as TGTGCCAGCAGTTACTCGCTAGCTTACGAGCAGTACTTC. It is translated as CASSYSLAYEQYF. The rearrangement uses TRBV6-5 and TRBJ2-7; D may be TRBD2 (5 bases). Trimming cost V 0 bases and J 4 bases, with 7 bases left between them. The CDR3 has 13 residues. The germline V gene encodes CDR1 MNHEY and CDR2 SVGAGI.